This passage covers 24 T cell receptor beta chains from one sample sequenced in a study of cytomegalovirus exposure and HLA in healthy donors. The PCR used 60 Vbeta and 13 Jbeta primers. Some clones are missing from TCRdb's copy, which holds only in-frame ones; the method was immunoSEQ multiplex PCR. This table holds 180,000 or so clones, 77% found once. Material for sequencing was PBMCs. These receptors came from a woman aged 55-70 years in good health and CMV-seropositive.

The chain carries TRBV11-2 and TRBJ1-4; 8 bases match TRBD1. The V segment lost 5 bases and the J segment 8 bases; nucleotides outside the gene matches: 19. The CDR3 runs 18 residues. Germline-derived CDR1 and CDR2 are SGHAT and FQNNGV. In DNA form, the CDR3 reads TGTGCCAGCAGCGCCCATAGCCTACCGGGACAGGTAGGGGAAAAACTGTTTTTT. This encodes CASSAHSLPGQVGEKLFF.

The gene calls are TRBV2 and TRBJ2-2; 16 bases match TRBD2. Losses at the gene ends were 10 bases for V and 5 bases for J; bases not matched to a gene: 7. There are 16 residues in the CDR3. Per germline, CDR1 SNHLY and CDR2 FYNNEI. CDR3 DNA sequence: TGTGCCACCGGGACTAGCGGGGGGGCCGGGACCGGGGAGCTGTTTTTT. It yields the protein CATGTSGGAGTGELFF.

This rearrangement joins TRBV7-2 to TRBJ1-6; 9 nucleotides match TRBD1. With V trimmed by 1 base and J by 10 bases, 5 bases remained unmatched. This CDR3 region has 15 residues. Germline-derived CDR1 and CDR2 are SGHTA and FQGNSA. CDR3 DNA: TGTGCCAGCAGCTTAGTGGGGACAGGGCTATCACCCCTCCACTTT. It is translated as CASSLVGTGLSPLHF. Together with reference TRBV7-2 and TRBJ1-6, the CDR3 gives the full variable domain: GAGVSQSPSNKVTEKGKDVELRCDPISGHTALYWYRQSLGQGLEFLIYFQGNSAPDKSGLPSDRFSAERTGGSVSTLTIQRTQQEDSAVYLCASSLVGTGLSPLHFGNGTRLTVT.

The chain joins TRBV2 to TRBJ2-4, with 7 bases aligning to TRBD1. The germline V gene has CDR1 SNHLY and CDR2 FYNNEI. This CDR3 region has 15 residues. Trimming took 2 bases from V and 6 from J; bases not matched to a gene: 7. The DNA for the CDR3 is TGTGCCAGCAGTGAAAGGATGGACAGGAGAAACATTCAGTACTTC. Its translation is CASSERMDRRNIQYF.

This sequence joins TRBV27 and TRBJ2-5, with a weak D call TRBD2 (7 bases). The J call is in doubt because the DNA end fits TRBJ2-7 better. The CDR3 covers 14 residues. Germline V lookup: CDR1 MNHEY, CDR2 SMNVEV (reference sequence). The CDR3 spells CASRGGVMTYEQYF. DNA for the CDR3: TGTGCCAGCAGAGGGGGGGTGATGACCTACGAGCAGTACTTC.

The CDR3 region has the DNA TGTGCCAGCTCACTATCGTCAGGGGGATACACCGGGGAGCTGTTTTTT. Protein product: CASSLSSGGYTGELFF. This chain connects TRBV18 to TRBJ2-2; 7 nucleotides agree with TRBD1. Germline assignment: CDR1 KGHSH and CDR2 LQKENI. Unmatched junction bases numbered 8, after V lost 4 bases and J lost 3 bases. This CDR3 is 16 amino acids long.

The chain recombines TRBV6-5 with TRBJ2-7, with D maybe TRBD1 (6 bases). This CDR3 has 13 amino acids. Germline V gene data show CDR1 as MNHEY and CDR2 as SVGAGI. The V end lost 5 bases, the J end lost 2 bases, and 10 bases lay between the germline ends. CDR3 in DNA: TGTGCCAGCAGTACCGGGACACCCTACGAGCAGTACTTC. Residues: CASSTGTPYEQYF.

In the case of this clone: Additional DNA sequences in this sample encode the identical CDR3. The CDR3 protein is CASSPSGSSYNEQFF. CDR3 coding DNA: TGTGCCAGCAGTCCGAGCGGGAGCTCCTACAATGAGCAGTTCTTC. This chain uses TRBV27 with TRBJ2-1; 8 nucleotides match TRBD2. V was pared by 5 bases and J by 0 bases, with 3 bases of the junction left unmatched. The V gene's germline CDR1 is MNHEY and CDR2 SMNVEV (reference sequence). The CDR3 is 15 amino acids.

This clone was counted only a few times. J is TRBJ1-5 and V is TRBV6-5; 7 bases agree with TRBD1. CDR1 and CDR2 (germline): MNHEY, SVGAGI. With V trimmed by 6 bases and J by 5 bases, 7 bases remained unmatched. The CDR3 has 14 residues. The CDR3 spells CASRARTGYQPQHF. For the CDR3, the DNA is TGTGCCAGCAGGGCCCGGACAGGATATCAGCCCCAGCATTTT.

The CDR3: CASSIPGGINQPQHF. Here the CDR3 DNA reads TGTGCCAGTAGTATACCGGGAGGGATCAATCAGCCCCAGCATTTT. The gene calls are TRBV19 and TRBJ1-5; D gene ambiguous. The V end was cut by 2 bases, the J end by 3 bases, with 11 bases between. This CDR3 is built from 15 residues. The germline CDR1 and CDR2 sequences are LNHDA and SQIVND (reference sequence).

The V gene is TRBV19, the J gene TRBJ2-1; no definite D call. Deletions cut 7 bases from V and 0 bases from J, with 10 bases between. Germline V gene data show CDR1 as LNHDA and CDR2 as SQIVND (reference sequence). This CDR3 comprises 14 residues. The CDR3 DNA reads as TGTGCCAGTAACGAGGTGAGCTCCTACAATGAGCAGTTCTTC. It codes for CASNEVSSYNEQFF.

V is TRBV12-2 and J is TRBJ2-1; whether TRBD1, the table's D call, matches the DNA was not checked. TRBV12-2 is a documented pseudogene. CDR3 length: 21 residues. DNA for the CDR3: TGTGCAAGTCGCTTAGATAGCCGGCAGGGGGCTATACTAAGCTCCTACAATGAGCAGTTCTTC. Protein product: CASRLDSRQGAILSSYNEQFF.

The rearrangement uses TRBV9 and TRBJ2-7, with 8 positions matching TRBD1. The CDR3 runs to 12 residues. Germline CDR1 and CDR2: SGDLS and YYNGEE. V lost 2 bases, J lost 5 bases, and 0 bases stayed unmatched. The CDR3 bases are TGTGCCAGCAGCGTGGACAGGGACGAGCAGTACTTC. Protein product: CASSVDRDEQYF.

This clone has more than one count but fewer than ten. V is TRBV28 and J is TRBJ1-1; TRBD1 matches 7 bases. The length of the CDR3 is 14 residues. Germline assignment: CDR1 MDHEN and CDR2 SYDVKM. Trimming removed 3 bases from V and 5 bases from J; junction bases left unmatched: 6. CDR3 DNA sequence: TGTGCCAGCAGTTTCCCCCACAGGGGAACTGAAGCTTTCTTT. Translated, it gives CASSFPHRGTEAFF.

This clone has only a few counts. This rearrangement joins TRBV11-3 to TRBJ2-7, with TRBD1 matching 9 bases. V shed 5 bases and J 4 bases; nucleotides not matched to a gene: 3. Per the germline V gene, CDR1 is SGHNT and CDR2 is YENEEA. CDR3 length: 13 residues. CDR3: CASSHRGQYEQYF. The CDR3 DNA reads TGTGCCAGCAGCCACAGGGGGCAGTACGAGCAGTACTTC.

This chain joins TRBV7-2 and TRBJ1-6, with 7 bases identical to TRBD1. Germline V gene data show CDR1 as SGHTA and CDR2 as FQGNSA. This CDR3 spans 13 amino acids. Losses at the gene ends were 6 bases for V and 8 bases for J; bases not matched to a gene: 4. CDR3 DNA: TGTGCCAGCAGTCGGACAGGCTATTCACCCCTCCACTTT. It encodes CASSRTGYSPLHF.

As regards this clone: Other DNA variants within this sample encode the same CDR3. The CDR3 loop is CASEDSYNEQFF. The CDR3 nucleotides are TGTGCCAGCGAAGACAGCTACAATGAGCAGTTCTTC. The chain recombines TRBV6-6 with TRBJ2-1, with D tentatively TRBD1 (5 bases). Germline V CDR1 and CDR2: MNHNY, SVGAGI (reference sequence). The CDR3 runs to 12 residues. V lost 8 bases, J lost 3 bases, and 8 bases lay in between.

The V gene is TRBV6-1, the J gene TRBJ2-1; possible D gene TRBD1, 6 bases. The CDR3 contains 16 residues. Germline V gene data show CDR1 as MNHNS and CDR2 as SASEGT. V lost 4 bases and J lost 6, with 19 bases in between. CDR3 sequence (DNA): TGTGCCAGCAGTGGCCTGACCGGGACACCAGGCAATGAGCAGTTCTTC. Translating gives CASSGLTGTPGNEQFF.

This chain links TRBV7-2 with TRBJ2-7; D unresolved. CDR1 SGHTA and CDR2 FQGNSA come from the germline V gene. The CDR3 contains 11 residues. The V gene lost 5 bases and the J gene lost 0 bases, with 2 bases spanning the gap. In DNA form, the CDR3 reads TGTGCCAGCAGCCGCTCCTACGAGCAGTACTTC. Protein sequence: CASSRSYEQYF.

The chain employs TRBV30 and TRBJ2-7; no firm D call. The CDR3 has 14 amino acids. In germline, CDR1 is GTSNPN, CDR2 SVGIG (reference sequence). V gave up 2 bases and J gave up 1 base, with 12 bases separating them. Here the CDR3 DNA reads TGTGCCTGGAGTCCCCCGCTACCGTCCTACGAGCAGTACTTC. Amino acids: CAWSPPLPSYEQYF.

V usage is TRBV7-9 and J usage is TRBJ2-3, with D tentatively TRBD2 (6 bases). Germline CDR1 SEHNR, CDR2 FQNEAQ (reference sequence). The CDR3 runs 15 residues. V lost 0 bases, J lost 1 base, and 8 bases lay in between. This chain's CDR3 is CASSLAASGTDTQYF. The CDR3 DNA follows: TGTGCCAGCAGCTTAGCGGCTAGCGGCACAGATACGCAGTATTTT.

The chain recombines TRBV5-8 with TRBJ2-7; tentative D call: TRBD2 (6 bases). This CDR3 spans 13 amino acids. Germline CDR1 and CDR2: SGHTS and YDEGEE. The ends were cut back, 1 base at V and 3 bases at J, with 8 bases in the middle. CDR3 DNA: TGTGCCAGCAGCTTGAGGGGAGGCTACGAGCAGTACTTC. Its protein product is CASSLRGGYEQYF.

The V gene is TRBV30, the J gene TRBJ2-1, with 10 bases identical to TRBD1. V lost 2 bases and J lost 3; bases outside the gene matches: 4. The CDR3 runs to 15 residues. Germline-derived CDR1 and CDR2 are GTSNPN and SVGIG (reference sequence). The CDR3 sequence: CAWSKGTGVYNEQFF. DNA for the CDR3: TGTGCCTGGAGTAAGGGGACAGGGGTCTACAATGAGCAGTTCTTC.

The chain is built from TRBV6-1 and TRBJ2-3; 9 positions match TRBD2. Per the germline V gene, CDR1 is MNHNS and CDR2 is SASEGT. CDR3 length: 15 amino acids. Unmatched junction bases numbered 9, after V lost 6 bases and J lost 5 bases. The CDR3 loop reads CASRARVSGRDTQYF. DNA for the CDR3: TGTGCCAGCAGGGCCAGGGTTAGCGGGAGAGATACGCAGTATTTT.